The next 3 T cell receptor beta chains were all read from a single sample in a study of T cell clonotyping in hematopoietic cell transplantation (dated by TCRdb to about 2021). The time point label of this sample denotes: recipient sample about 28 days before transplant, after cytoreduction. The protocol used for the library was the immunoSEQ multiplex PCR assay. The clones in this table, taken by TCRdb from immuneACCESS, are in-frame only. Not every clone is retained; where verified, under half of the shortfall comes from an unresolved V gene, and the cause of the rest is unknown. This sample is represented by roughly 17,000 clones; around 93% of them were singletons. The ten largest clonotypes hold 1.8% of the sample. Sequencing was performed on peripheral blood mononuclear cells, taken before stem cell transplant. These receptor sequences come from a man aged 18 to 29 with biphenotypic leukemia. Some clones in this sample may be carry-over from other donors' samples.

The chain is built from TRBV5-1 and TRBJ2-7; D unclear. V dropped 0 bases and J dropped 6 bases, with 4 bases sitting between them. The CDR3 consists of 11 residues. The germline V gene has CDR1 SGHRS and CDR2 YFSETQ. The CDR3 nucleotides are TGCGCCAGCAGCTTGGGGCTCGAGCAGTACTTC. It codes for CASSLGLEQYF.

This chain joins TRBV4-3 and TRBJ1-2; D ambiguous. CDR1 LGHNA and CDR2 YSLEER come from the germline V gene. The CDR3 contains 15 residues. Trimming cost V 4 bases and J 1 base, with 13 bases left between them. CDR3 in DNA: TGCGCCAGCAGCCTCTTTCCTACAGTTAACTATGGCTACACCTTC. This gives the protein CASSLFPTVNYGYTF.

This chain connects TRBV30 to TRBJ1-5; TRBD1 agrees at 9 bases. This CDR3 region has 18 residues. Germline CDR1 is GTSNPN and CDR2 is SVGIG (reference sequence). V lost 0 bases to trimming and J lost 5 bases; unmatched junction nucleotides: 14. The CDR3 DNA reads TGTGCCTGGAGTGTACAAGGTGTTTGGGGACAGGGCGATCAGCCCCAGCATTTT. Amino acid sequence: CAWSVQGVWGQGDQPQHF.